These 17 T cell receptor beta chains originate from one sample sequenced in a study of T cells in Graves' hyperthyroidism and ophthalmopathy. TCR beta CDR3 regions were amplified from RNA transcripts. The study used the HTBI primer set for a first-round RT-PCR of the TCR CDR3. From the multiplex PCR reads, TCRdb called clonotypes with MiXCR, one entry per CDR3 protein. The sample lists over 300,000 distinct CDR3 sequences, about 15% seen once, with about 10% in the top ten. The sequenced sample was blood. Every receptor here comes from a woman aged 55 to 70 with Graves' hyperthyroidism.

Regarding this clonotype: A much more abundant neighbour one base away suggests this may be a read error. A read error is likely, as this CDR3 ends without the conserved phenylalanine or tryptophan. V and J are TRBV11-3 and TRBJ2-1; D remains unclear. Trimming took off 5 bases at V and 0 bases at J, with 14 bases between the two ends. Germline V lookup: CDR1 SGHNT, CDR2 YENEEA. The CDR3 extends over 16 amino acids. The CDR3 region has the DNA TGTGCCAGCAGCACTCGCCGGACGGCCTCCTACAATGAGCAGTTCTCC. Amino acids: CASSTRRTASYNEQFS.

This clonotype was seen at least ten times. The chain uses TRBV12-3 or TRBV12-4 and TRBJ2-3; 13 bases align to TRBD2. Trimming removed 5 bases from V and 2 bases from J; junction bases left unmatched: 4. The CDR3 runs to 16 residues. CDR3 sequence: CASSPGLAGLTDTQYF. The CDR3 nucleotides read TGTGCCAGCAGTCCGGGACTAGCGGGACTCACAGATACGCAGTATTTT.

This clonotype occurred many times. This sequence joins TRBV20-1 and TRBJ1-1; D not resolved. Trimming stripped 5 bases from V and 4 bases from J, with 8 bases between. This CDR3 contains 11 residues. CDR1 is DFQATT, CDR2 SNEGSKA, per germline (reference sequence). CDR3 sequence reads: CSAGVTTEAFF. CDR3 nucleotides: TGCAGTGCTGGAGTAACCACTGAAGCTTTCTTT.

The table lists this clonotype with many counts. V is TRBV28 and J is TRBJ2-7, with D possibly matching TRBD2 (6 bases). In germline, CDR1 is MDHEN, CDR2 SYDVKM. The ends were cut back, 2 bases at V and 6 bases at J, with 14 bases in the middle. The CDR3 has 14 residues. The CDR3 bases are TGTGCCAGCAGTTTAGGGCTCAGGAGGGCCGAGCAGTACTTC. It is translated as CASSLGLRRAEQYF.

This clonotype has a handful of counts. The chain is built from TRBV6-4 and TRBJ2-2; the match to TRBD2 covers 11 bases. Trimming cost V 6 bases and J 4 bases; bases outside gene matches: 10. This CDR3 is 17 amino acids long. Germline V gene lookup returns CDR1 MRHNA and CDR2 SNTAGT. CDR3 in DNA: TGTGCCAGCAGCCCTGAAGGTAGCGGGAGGGCCACCGGGGAGCTGTTTTTT. Protein: CASSPEGSGRATGELFF.

A few counts support this clonotype. This may arise from a read error, as a much more abundant clone is one base away. The chain combines TRBV12-3 or TRBV12-4 with TRBJ1-1; TRBD1 is a possible D gene (6 bases). The CDR3 contains 14 residues. The CDR3 spells CASSSWGLNTGAFF. CDR3 bases: TGTGCCAGCAGTTCGTGGGGGCTGAACACTGGAGCTTTCTTT.

V is TRBV4-1 and J is TRBJ2-7; D gene ambiguous. Germline CDR1 reads MGHRA; CDR2 reads YSYEKL. This CDR3 region has 15 residues. The V gene lost 0 bases and the J gene lost 2 bases, with 11 bases spanning the gap. The CDR3 loop reads CASSQEERETYEQYF. Written as DNA, the CDR3 is TGCGCCAGCAGCCAAGAGGAACGTGAAACCTACGAGCAGTACTTC.

At least ten counts were recorded for this clonotype. The chain recombines TRBV5-1 with TRBJ2-3; D is possibly TRBD2 (5 bases). Germline CDR1 reads SGHRS; CDR2 reads YFSETQ. The CDR3 is made up of 13 amino acids. V dropped 0 bases and J dropped 6 bases, with 8 bases sitting between them. CDR3 bases: TGCGCCAGCAGCTTGGACGGCGGGGATACGCAGTATTTT. Amino acids: CASSLDGGDTQYF.

This clonotype was seen many times. The chain uses TRBV6-2 or TRBV6-3 and TRBJ2-7, with 9 bases identical to TRBD1. The junction had 4 bases not matched to a gene; V was cut back by 2 bases and J by 2 bases. The germline V gene encodes CDR1 MNHEY and CDR2 SVGEGT. The CDR3 loop spans 15 amino acids. CDR3 protein: CASSYDGTGTYEQYF. Written as DNA, the CDR3 is TGTGCCAGCAGTTACGACGGGACAGGGACCTACGAGCAGTACTTC.

The chain couples TRBV30 to TRBJ2-2; the match to TRBD2 covers 7 bases. V lost 0 bases and J lost 1; bases outside the gene matches: 5. The CDR3 loop spans 16 amino acids. Germline V CDR1 and CDR2: GTSNPN, SVGIG (reference sequence). CDR3 DNA sequence: TGTGCCTGGAGTGTACGTTGGGGGGGGAACACCGGGGAGCTGTTTTTT. It yields the protein CAWSVRWGGNTGELFF.

This clonotype was counted ten times or more. V gene TRBV7-9 combines with J gene TRBJ2-3, with 8 bases that match TRBD2. J lost 1 base, V lost 11 bases, and 11 bases had no gene match. The CDR3 extends over 15 amino acids. Germline values: CDR1 SEHNR, CDR2 FQNEAQ (reference sequence). The CDR3, as DNA: TGTGCCGGCGTTAGACGAGCGGGAGGCACAGATACGCAGTATTTT. Its protein is CAGVRRAGGTDTQYF.

Regarding this clonotype: A much larger clone lies one base from this, so it may be a read error. The V call is TRBV20-1, the J call TRBJ2-5; 7 bases fit TRBD1. Matching the DNA end better, TRBJ2-1 makes the J call doubtful. CDR3 length equals 11 residues. The germline V gene encodes CDR1 DFQATT and CDR2 SNEGSKA (reference sequence). The CDR3 bases are TGCAGTGCAGGACAGGTAGAGACCCAGTTCTTC. Residues: CSAGQVETQFF.

This clonotype was counted ten times or more. The rearrangement joins TRBV6-2 or TRBV6-3 to TRBJ2-1; perhaps TRBD2 as D (6 bases). This CDR3 has 16 amino acids. CDR1 is MNHEY, CDR2 SVGEGT, per germline. Trimming stripped 3 bases from V and 4 bases from J, with 16 bases between. CDR3 nucleotide sequence: TGTGCCAGCAGTTATTCTAGCTCCGCGGGGTACAATGAGCAGTTCTTC. This encodes CASSYSSSAGYNEQFF.

This clonotype has only a few counts. The junction departs from the called germline gene at one end, perhaps through a read error. The genes are TRBV7-9 and TRBJ2-2, with a possible D match to TRBD2 (5 bases). Per the germline V gene, CDR1 is SEHNR and CDR2 is FQNEAQ (reference sequence). The CDR3 extends over 12 amino acids. This chain's CDR3 is CASSLHGLPEVF. CDR3 nucleotides: TGTGCCAGCAGCTTACATGGACTCCCTGAGGTTTTT.

This clonotype was detected once. J is TRBJ2-1 and V is TRBV7-8; D possibly corresponds to TRBD2 (6 bases). CDR3 size: 14 residues. CDR1 and CDR2 (germline): SGHVS, FQNEAQ. The ends were cut back, 7 bases at V and 3 bases at J, with 13 bases in the middle. The CDR3 is CASTIPGLYNEQFF. CDR3 nucleotide sequence: TGTGCCAGCACCATTCCGGGACTCTACAATGAGCAGTTCTTC. Drawing the rest from reference TRBV7-8 and TRBJ2-1, the complete variable domain is GAGVSQSPRYKVAKRGQDVALRCDPISGHVSLFWYQQALGQGPEFLTYFQNEAQLDKSGLPSDRFFAERPEGSVSTLKIQRTQQEDSAVYLCASTIPGLYNEQFFGPGTRLTVL.

This rearrangement joins TRBV6-5 to TRBJ1-2, with D perhaps matching TRBD1 (5 bases). Trimming took off 0 bases at V and 5 bases at J, with 16 bases between the two ends. The CDR3 runs 16 residues. Germline CDR1 is MNHEY and CDR2 is SVGAGI. The CDR3 loop reads CASSYSTGAEMYGYTF. In DNA, the CDR3 is TGTGCCAGCAGTTACTCGACCGGGGCGGAGATGTATGGCTACACCTTC.

This clonotype was found many times. The genes are TRBV28 and TRBJ1-1; tentatively, D is TRBD1 (5 bases). The germline CDR1 and CDR2 sequences are MDHEN and SYDVKM. V shed 1 base and J shed 0 bases, with 21 bases lying between them. The CDR3 runs 19 residues. The CDR3 sequence is CASSLLGMWGGGVNTEAFF. Here the CDR3 DNA reads TGTGCCAGCAGTTTATTGGGGATGTGGGGGGGGGGGGTGAACACTGAAGCTTTCTTT. Full variable domain (rest looked up from reference TRBV28 and TRBJ1-1): DVKVTQSSRYLVKRTGEKVFLECVQDMDHENMFWYRQDPGLGLRLIYFSYDVKMKEKGDIPEGYSVSREKKERFSLILESASTNQTSMYLCASSLLGMWGGGVNTEAFFGQGTRLTVV.